This TCR beta chain was captured in a study of blood T cell repertoires in COVID-19 (dated by TCRdb to 2020 to 2021). Concerning the study at large: Samples covering the acute and convalescent phases of COVID-19 were provided by collaborators in the United States, Italy and Spain. The material from the prospective study consisted of cDNA or gDNA derived from T cells, B-cell-depleted T cells, or PBMCs. Subjects who had been exposed to COVID-19, were actively infected with it, or had recovered from it provided the deeply sampled blood TCRbeta repertoires that made up the dataset. The repertoires were released in a freely available public database intended as a resource for research on the immune response to SARS-CoV-2. Samples came from the ongoing ImmuneRACE study (first 160 participants) plus 1,254 subjects from 6 global collaborators. Sample metadata almost always included a de-identified subject ID, COVID-19 status, age in years and sex. HLA class I and class II types, where available, came from metadata supplied by the sample provider rather than from assay-based typing. Overall study results and their limits: The quantity of clinical and demographic metadata differed by source and by participant and was supplied without curation.

TCRbeta CDR3 regions were amplified from genomic DNA using the immunoSEQ Assay, a bias-controlled multiplex PCR. Processing in the source paper ran as follows. Nucleated cell counts per sample were estimated from amplification of reference gene primers within the assay. To quantify the absolute abundance of each unique TCRbeta CDR3 rearrangement, sequence reads were collapsed and filtered. For each sample, productive Simpson clonality was calculated as the square root of Simpson's diversity index over productive rearrangements. This immuneACCESS table, as held by TCRdb, lists in-frame sequences with V and J called but not all clones. Of the missing ones, under half trace to an unresolved V gene in checked studies; the others have no known cause. The DNA gave D and trimming, while V, J and clone size come from that table. This sample holds approximately 150,000 clones; 65% to 85% were observed only once. The ten largest clones take up approximately 11% of the sample.

Whole blood was collected in K2EDTA tubes by collaborating institutions according to the institutions' own protocols. For TCRbeta analysis, collaborators shipped samples in one of three forms: frozen whole blood, isolated PBMCs, or DNA extracted from either of those sample types. In regard to this clone: Its antigen specificity is not known. Per-base qualities were not stored, and no clone one base away is much larger.

Taken from cysteine to phenylalanine, the CDR3 has 14 residues. Left in the record is the CDR3 DNA by itself, 42 bases read in frame from the first base. The germline V gene specifies MGHRA as CDR1 and YSYEKL as CDR2. V loses 0 bases of germline sequence and J loses 3 bases, and the interval between the two ends is 8 bases. Sequences were obtained from peripheral blood. The receptor was derived from a man between 65 and 85 years old with active or convalescent COVID-19. This chain joins TRBV4-1 to TRBJ1-2; no D gene is confidently identified. The DNA is as follows: TGCGCCAGCAGCCAAGAAAGGCGGGACTATGGCTACACCTTC. It is translated as CASSQERRDYGYTF.